Each of the 8 T cell receptor beta chains below was sequenced from the same sample in a study of control samples from healthy donors and cancer patients. Data came from immunoSEQ multiplex PCR; TCRdb stores just in-frame clones and leaves some out. The top ten clones hold under 0.95% of a sample with around 50,000 clones, approximately 90% of them seen once. Sequenced material: PBMCs. These receptors were collected from a young man with colorectal cancer.

This sequence joins TRBV15 and TRBJ2-2; 7 nucleotides align to TRBD1. V was pared by 4 bases and J by 4 bases, with 15 bases of the junction left unmatched. Germline V gives CDR1 LNHNV, CDR2 YYDKDF (reference sequence). The CDR3 totals 18 residues. The CDR3, as DNA: TGTGCCACCAGCAAAGCCTCGACAGGGTCTCTCATCACCGGGGAGCTGTTTTTT. It specifies CATSKASTGSLITGELFF.

This clone occurred once. The chain links TRBV4-1 to TRBJ1-2; TRBD1 matches 8 bases. CDR3 length: 16 amino acids. CDR1 is MGHRA and CDR2 is YSYEKL in the germline V gene. V was pared by 4 bases and J by 4 bases, with 11 bases of the junction left unmatched. CDR3 protein: CASSPVRGRVVYGYTF. The CDR3 DNA follows: TGCGCCAGCAGCCCCGTCAGGGGGCGCGTCGTCTATGGCTACACCTTC.

In its sample, this clone was seen a few times. V is TRBV14 and J is TRBJ2-1, with D unclear. Trimming stripped 1 base from V and 7 bases from J, with 5 bases between. Germline V gene lookup returns CDR1 SGHDN and CDR2 FVKESK. The CDR3 runs to 12 residues. CDR3 DNA sequence: TGTGCCAGCAGCCAAGTGGGGAATGAGCAGTTCTTC. Protein sequence: CASSQVGNEQFF.

This clone was found once. V usage is TRBV28 and J usage is TRBJ1-5; TRBD1 matches at 9 bases. CDR3 size: 15 residues. Germline assignment: CDR1 MDHEN and CDR2 SYDVKM. J was trimmed by 3 bases and V by 6 bases; bases with no gene match: 6. The CDR3 loop is CASSQQGAPNQPQHF. The CDR3 DNA sequence: TGTGCCAGCAGCCAACAGGGGGCGCCCAATCAGCCCCAGCATTTT.

The V call is TRBV6-2 or TRBV6-3, the J call TRBJ1-5, with D possibly being TRBD1 (5 bases). V was shortened by 4 bases and J by 2 bases, with 9 bases between the two germline ends. Germline CDR1 and CDR2: MNHEY and SVGEGT. The CDR3 is 14 residues long. CDR3 bases: TGTGCCAGCAGTTTATGGGGGGGCAATCAGCCCCAGCATTTT. It specifies CASSLWGGNQPQHF.

The chain joins TRBV7-9 to TRBJ2-1; D gene uncertain. V was trimmed by 5 bases and J by 4 bases, leaving 12 bases between them. This CDR3 comprises 14 residues. Germline V CDR1 and CDR2: SEHNR, FQNEAQ (reference sequence). CDR3 DNA sequence: TGTGCCAGCAGCATGACGCGGATATACAATGAGCAGTTCTTC. Protein: CASSMTRIYNEQFF.

The CDR3 region is CASSEYRGGSGANVLTF. Written as DNA, the CDR3 is TGTGCCAGCAGTGAATATCGAGGCGGCTCTGGGGCCAACGTCCTGACTTTC. V gene TRBV25-1 combines with J gene TRBJ2-6; no clear D. There are 17 residues in the CDR3. V was pared by 0 bases and J by 0 bases, with 9 bases between. Per the germline V gene, CDR1 is MGHDK and CDR2 is SYGVNS. The whole variable domain, filled in from reference TRBV25-1 and TRBJ2-6, reads EADIYQTPRYLVIGTGKKITLECSQTMGHDKMYWYQQDPGMELHLIHYSYGVNSTEKGDLSSESTVSRIRTEHFPLTLESARPSHTSQYLCASSEYRGGSGANVLTFGAGSRLTVL.

The CDR3 loop is CASSGETGTGPLHF. Here the CDR3 DNA reads TGTGCCAGCAGTGGGGAGACAGGGACGGGCCCCCTCCACTTT. The rearrangement uses TRBV2 and TRBJ1-6; TRBD1 matches 7 bases. The CDR3 extends over 14 amino acids. Trimming took 4 bases from V and 13 from J; bases not matched to a gene: 10. Germline loops: CDR1 SNHLY, CDR2 FYNNEI.